Listed below are T cell receptor beta chains from one sample, sequenced in a study of T-cell memory formation after mild COVID-19. TCRdb ran MiXCR on the 5' RACE reads and lists one entry per CDR3 protein. The data contain some 190,000 distinct CDR3 sequences, around 17% of them singletons. The specimen sequenced was PBMCs or a T cell subset sorted from them (not recorded which). The receptor source for this set is an adult woman who had mild COVID-19 (a few samples of this study predate the infection). Cell type and time point are not known. Each CDR3 is given with its conserved first and last residue. A D gene is named only where the DNA matches it firmly. Only some rows state a clone size, as once, few, many or a class for expanded clones.

-	-	TRBV20-1	TRBJ1-1	TGCAGTGCTAGTTGGGGCTCCCTCCCCGAAGCTTTCTTT	CSASWGSLPEAFF
-	-	TRBV5-1	TRBJ2-7	TGCGCCAGCAGCCCCGGACAAGCCTCCTACGAGCAGTACTTC	CASSPGQASYEQYF
-	-	TRBV29-1	TRBJ1-1	TGCAGCGTTGTAGGGGTTCGTAGGAACACTGAAGCTTTCTTT	CSVVGVRRNTEAFF
-	-	TRBV5-4	TRBJ2-1	TGTGCCAGCAGATACGATAGGGAAAAAGGTCTCCCCGACAATGAGCAGTTCTTC	CASRYDREKGLPDNEQFF
-	once	TRBV7-2	TRBJ1-1	TGTGCCAGCCGCCTGGACCCCGGGATGACTGAAGCTTTCTTT	CASRLDPGMTEAFF
-	few	TRBV6-2/TRBV6-3	TRBJ2-2	TGTGCCATCGGGACACTTACCGGGGAGCTGTTTTTT	CAIGTLTGELFF
-	many	TRBV2	TRBJ2-1	TGTGCCAGTCCCGTGAGGAAGGGGGAGTACAATGAGCAGTTCTTC	CASPVRKGEYNEQFF
TRBD1	-	TRBV5-5	TRBJ2-7	TGTGCCAGCAGGATCCGGGACAGGGGATACTACGAGCAGTACTTC	CASRIRDRGYYEQYF
-	many	TRBV7-9	TRBJ2-5	TGTGCCAGCAGCCCACTTTTAGAGACCCAGTACTTC	CASSPLLETQYF
-	few	TRBV7-9	TRBJ2-2	TGTGCCAGCAGCTTAGGCCTAGCGAGGGACACCGGGGAGCTGTTTTTT	CASSLGLARDTGELFF
-	-	TRBV25-1	TRBJ2-3	TGTGCCAGCAGTCGTATCGGGAGAGGTCCCACAGATACGCAGTATTTT	CASSRIGRGPTDTQYF
-	few	TRBV7-9	TRBJ2-3	TGTGCCGTACAATCGGGTAGCACAGATACGCAGTATTTT	CAVQSGSTDTQYF
-	few	TRBV25-1	TRBJ1-2	TGTGCCAGCAGTGAAGGGGGAAATGGCTACACCTTC	CASSEGGNGYTF
TRBD1	few	TRBV3-1	TRBJ1-1	TGTGCCAGCAGCCCTGCTTCGGGACAGGGTACTGAAGCTTTCTTT	CASSPASGQGTEAFF
-	-	TRBV6-1	TRBJ2-2	TGTGCCAGCAGTGAATACAGGGCCGGGGAGCTGTTTTTT	CASSEYRAGELFF
-	few	TRBV25-1	TRBJ2-2	TGTGCTACCAGTGTGGGAACGAACACCGGGGAGCTGTTTTTT	CATSVGTNTGELFF
-	few	TRBV5-6	TRBJ2-3	TGTGCCAGCAGCTCGCTGACAGGGAGGTGGGCAGATACGCAGTATTTT	CASSSLTGRWADTQYF
TRBD1	few	TRBV5-1	TRBJ1-1	TGCGCCAGCAGCTTGGCCCAGGGGGGTCGGGATTTGAACACTGAAGCTTTCTTT	CASSLAQGGRDLNTEAFF
TRBD2	-	TRBV5-6	TRBJ2-5	TGTGCCAGCAGCACCGTGAGCGGGACTAGCGGGATGGGAGAGACCCAGTACTTC	CASSTVSGTSGMGETQYF
-	-	TRBV5-1	TRBJ2-1	TGCGCCAGCAGCTCGAATGTCGATGAGCAGTTCTTC	CASSSNVDEQFF
TRBD2	few	TRBV6-5	TRBJ2-1	TGTGCCAGCAGTTACTCCGGTAGCGGGGGTTACAATGAGCAGTTCTTC	CASSYSGSGGYNEQFF
TRBD2	-	TRBV20-1	TRBJ2-1	TGCAGTGCTAGAACACCCCCCGGACTAGCGGGAGTAGGGAATGAGCAGTTCTTC	CSARTPPGLAGVGNEQFF
-	few	TRBV10-3	TRBJ2-2	TGTGCCATCAGTGAAGGTCCTGTGACGAACACCGGGGAGCTGTTTTTT	CAISEGPVTNTGELFF
TRBD1	few	TRBV5-5	TRBJ2-2	TGTGCCAGCAGCCTAGGACAGGGATGGAGCGGGGAGCTGTTTTTT	CASSLGQGWSGELFF
-	-	TRBV7-9	TRBJ1-1	TGTGCCAGCAATAAGATCGAGGGGAACACTGAAGCTTTCTTT	CASNKIEGNTEAFF
-	few	TRBV14	TRBJ2-1	TGTGCCAGCAGCCAGTCGCATCCGTACAATGAGCAGTTCTTC	CASSQSHPYNEQFF
-	few	TRBV21-1	TRBJ1-2	TGTGCCAGCACCAAGCGTTTAGGGGATGGCTACACCTTC	CASTKRLGDGYTF
-	-	TRBV29-1	TRBJ1-1	TGCAGCGATGACACCGGGGGCACTGAATCTTTCTTT	CSDDTGGTESFF
-	-	TRBV25-1	TRBJ1-6	TGTGCCAGCAGTGTTGACAGCGGGTCACCCCTCCACTTT	CASSVDSGSPLHF
TRBD2	few	TRBV7-9	TRBJ2-7	TGTGCCAGCGGACGGCCCGCCGGGACTAGCGGTCTGTACTTC	CASGRPAGTSGLYF
TRBD2	-	TRBV7-2	TRBJ2-1	TGTGCCAGCAACCTCGGGGGGGCTGGATACAATGAGCAGTTCTTC	CASNLGGAGYNEQFF
TRBD1	-	TRBV5-1	TRBJ1-2	TGCGCCAGCAGCGTGGACAGGCGAGCGGGTCACACCTTC	CASSVDRRAGHTF
-	few	TRBV12-3/TRBV12-4	TRBJ2-7	TGTGCCAGCAGTTTAGGTCTGTACCCCTCCTACGAGCAGTACTTC	CASSLGLYPSYEQYF
TRBD2	-	TRBV29-1	TRBJ2-3	TGCAGCGTTGCGTATAGCGGGAACGCAGATACGCAGTATTTT	CSVAYSGNADTQYF
TRBD2	-	TRBV5-1	TRBJ2-1	TGCGCCAGCAGCACACAACCAACTAGCGGGGCTCCTGAGCAGTTCTTC	CASSTQPTSGAPEQFF
-	few	TRBV3-1	TRBJ2-7	TGTGCCAGCATGGGCAGGACCTACGAGCAGTACTTC	CASMGRTYEQYF
-	few	TRBV5-1	TRBJ2-3	TGCGCCAGCAGCTGGGGCTGGGCTAGCCCCGATACGCAGTATTTT	CASSWGWASPDTQYF
-	-	TRBV7-3	TRBJ2-1	TGTGCCAGCAGCTTAGGAGCGGCCTCCTACAATGAGCAGTTCTTC	CASSLGAASYNEQFF
-	many	TRBV7-2	TRBJ2-1	TGTGCCAGCAGCTTTCGGGAGACTAGTGAGCAGTTCTTC	CASSFRETSEQFF
TRBD2	many	TRBV7-9	TRBJ2-3	TGTGCCAGCAGTTCCCCAGGGAGGGGCACAGATACGCAGTATTTT	CASSSPGRGTDTQYF
-	few	TRBV18	TRBJ2-7	TGTGCCAGCTCGCAAGAGATTCCCTACGAGCAGTACTTC	CASSQEIPYEQYF
TRBD1	many	TRBV7-6	TRBJ1-1	TGTGCCAGCAGTCGACAGGGCTCCACTGAAGCTTTCTTT	CASSRQGSTEAFF
-	many	TRBV6-5	TRBJ1-1	TGTGCCAGCAGTTCCCCCCCCTCTGTTGCTTTCTTT	CASSSPPSVAFF
-	few	TRBV18	TRBJ1-2	TGTGCCAGCTCACCACGGCAGTTGACTAACTATGGCTACACCTTC	CASSPRQLTNYGYTF
TRBD1	-	TRBV4-1	TRBJ1-5	TGCGCCAGCAGCCAGGGGGACAGGGGGTATCAGCCCCAGCATTTT	CASSQGDRGYQPQHF
-	-	TRBV9	TRBJ2-3	TGTGCCAGCAGCGTCGGAGACACACATAGCACAGATACGCAGTATTTT	CASSVGDTHSTDTQYF
TRBD1	-	TRBV6-1	TRBJ2-3	TGTGCCAGCAGCAGACAGGGATCTTACGGCACAGATACGCAGTATTTT	CASSRQGSYGTDTQYF
-	few	TRBV24-1	TRBJ2-3	TGTGCCACCAAAGACTGGGGGTCGACAGATACGCAGTATTTT	CATKDWGSTDTQYF
TRBD1	few	TRBV10-3	TRBJ2-3	TGTGCCATCAGTCCGGGACAGCTCACAGATACGCAGTATTTT	CAISPGQLTDTQYF
TRBD2	few	TRBV2	TRBJ2-1	TGTGCCAGCAGTCCCCTGACTAGCGGGGGCCGTCGTGTCAATGAGCAGTTCTTC	CASSPLTSGGRRVNEQFF
TRBD2	-	TRBV10-3	TRBJ2-5	TGTGCCGCATCTAGCGGGGGTGAGACCCAGTACTTC	CAASSGGETQYF
-	-	TRBV24-1	TRBJ1-5	TGTGCCACCCAGGAGGGCCTCAATCAGCCCCAGCATTTT	CATQEGLNQPQHF